Each of the 25 T cell receptor beta chains below was sequenced from the same sample in a study of shared clonotypes between healthy human individuals. Clones were read by immunoSEQ multiplex PCR, and TCRdb kept only the in-frame ones, dropping some. The repertoire holds roughly 2.2 million clones, with about 92% as singletons. Sequenced input: naive CD4+ T cells from PBMCs. Subset described: CD45RA+ positively selected. Every receptor here comes from a man aged 18-30 years in good health. Some clones in this sample may be carry-over from other donors' samples.

The chain recombines TRBV10-3 with TRBJ2-7; D might be TRBD1 or TRBD2, each matching 5 bases. The V end lost 2 bases, the J end lost 6 bases, and 14 bases lay between the germline ends. Germline V gives CDR1 ENHRY, CDR2 SYGVKD. CDR3 length: 14 residues. The CDR3 DNA reads as TGTGCCATCAGTGAGCGAGGGGACGGTGGCGAGCAGTACTTC. The encoded protein is CAISERGDGGEQYF.

V and J are TRBV5-6 and TRBJ1-2; the D gene is possibly TRBD1 (5 bases). The CDR3 sequence is 15 residues long. CDR1 is SGHDT, CDR2 YYEEEE, per germline. V was trimmed by 4 bases and J by 1 base, leaving 14 bases between them. CDR3 in amino acids: CASSLRDRYNYGYTF. The DNA of the CDR3 is TGTGCCAGCAGCCTCCGGGACCGATATAACTATGGCTACACCTTC.

The gene calls are TRBV28 and TRBJ2-6; D unresolved. The CDR3 extends over 18 amino acids. Germline values: CDR1 MDHEN, CDR2 SYDVKM. Trimming took 3 bases from V and 0 from J, leaving 15 bases between them. In DNA form, the CDR3 reads TGTGCCAGCAGTTTTCGCATCACCGCCGACTCTGGGGCCAACGTCCTGACTTTC. Translation gives CASSFRITADSGANVLTF.

This clone has just one count. The chain employs TRBV7-2 and TRBJ1-3, with no clear D. Germline V gene lookup returns CDR1 SGHTA and CDR2 FQGNSA. Trimming removed 1 base at V and 2 bases at J, with 6 bases between. The CDR3 has 14 amino acids. The CDR3 DNA sequence: TGTGCCAGCAGCTTAGTTATCGCTGGAAACACCATATATTTT. Encoded protein: CASSLVIAGNTIYF.

J is TRBJ2-3 and V is TRBV5-6; D ambiguous. Germline V lookup: CDR1 SGHDT, CDR2 YYEEEE. This CDR3 is 11 amino acids long. V was trimmed by 4 bases and J by 5 bases, leaving 5 bases between them. CDR3: CASSKEDTQYF. The CDR3 nucleotides are TGTGCCAGCAGCAAAGAAGATACGCAGTATTTT.

The CDR3 is CASSLGRGGDTLNEQFF. For the CDR3, the DNA is TGTGCCAGCAGCTTAGGGCGGGGCGGGGACACGCTGAATGAGCAGTTCTTC. This chain uses TRBV7-9 with TRBJ2-1; the D gene could be TRBD1 or TRBD2 (6 bases each). CDR1 and CDR2 from the germline V gene are SEHNR and FQNEAQ (reference sequence). Trimming removed 1 base from V and 7 bases from J, with 20 bases in between. This CDR3 is built from 17 residues.

The chain joins TRBV9 to TRBJ1-1; no definite D call. The CDR3 extends over 14 amino acids. In germline, CDR1 is SGDLS, CDR2 YYNGEE. The V and J ends lost 3 bases and 11 bases respectively, with 20 bases between them. In DNA, the CDR3 is TGTGCCAGCAGCGCAGGCCCCAATCTCTCCCATGCTTTCTTT. Its translation is CASSAGPNLSHAFF.

The chain couples TRBV28 to TRBJ1-5; 9 positions agree with TRBD1. Germline V gene lookup returns CDR1 MDHEN and CDR2 SYDVKM. This CDR3 region has 18 residues. V lost 8 bases to trimming and J lost 5 bases; unmatched junction nucleotides: 19. CDR3 sequence: CASGQPGQGKYGDQPQHF. The CDR3 DNA reads as TGTGCCAGCGGTCAACCGGGACAGGGTAAATACGGAGATCAGCCCCAGCATTTT. Full variable domain (rest looked up from reference TRBV28 and TRBJ1-5): DVKVTQSSRYLVKRTGEKVFLECVQDMDHENMFWYRQDPGLGLRLIYFSYDVKMKEKGDIPEGYSVSREKKERFSLILESASTNQTSMYLCASGQPGQGKYGDQPQHFGDGTRLSIL.

The gene calls are TRBV5-6 and TRBJ2-3; no clear D gene. V was pared by 0 bases and J by 5 bases, with 10 bases between. The CDR3 covers 14 residues. Germline V gene lookup returns CDR1 SGHDT and CDR2 YYEEEE. This chain's CDR3 is CASSLDVFVDTQYF. Written as DNA, the CDR3 is TGTGCCAGCAGCTTGGATGTTTTCGTAGATACGCAGTATTTT.

The gene calls are TRBV25-1 and TRBJ1-4; D remains unclear. The CDR3 has 14 amino acids. The V gene's germline CDR1 is MGHDK and CDR2 SYGVNS. Deletions cut 3 bases from V and 5 bases from J, with 10 bases between. This chain's CDR3 is CASSEVSLNEKLFF. Here the CDR3 DNA reads TGTGCCAGCAGTGAGGTATCTCTGAATGAAAAACTGTTTTTT. The complete variable domain, with remaining parts taken from reference TRBV25-1 and TRBJ1-4, reads EADIYQTPRYLVIGTGKKITLECSQTMGHDKMYWYQQDPGMELHLIHYSYGVNSTEKGDLSSESTVSRIRTEHFPLTLESARPSHTSQYLCASSEVSLNEKLFFGSGTQLSVL.

The genes are TRBV19 and TRBJ1-3; no definite D call. Looked up from germline, CDR1 is LNHDA and CDR2 is SQIVND (reference sequence). Trimming cost V 2 bases and J 5 bases, with 10 bases left between them. The CDR3 has 14 residues. CDR3 bases: TGTGCCAGTAGTATATTCCCTGGACGAAACACCATATATTTT. This gives the protein CASSIFPGRNTIYF.

V gene TRBV25-1 combines with J gene TRBJ1-3, with TRBD1 identical over 8 bases. The germline gives CDR1 MGHDK, CDR2 SYGVNS. Trimming at V came to 3 bases and at J to 0 bases, leaving 1 base not matched to a gene. The length of the CDR3 is 15 residues. The chain's CDR3 is CASSEGQASGNTIYF. In nucleotides, the CDR3 is TGTGCCAGCAGTGAGGGACAGGCCTCTGGAAACACCATATATTTT.

J is TRBJ2-2 and V is TRBV5-1; possible D gene TRBD2, 5 bases. Germline-derived CDR1 and CDR2 are SGHRS and YFSETQ. Between the trimmed V and J ends, which lost 1 base and 0 bases, there was a span of 13 bases. CDR3 size: 17 residues. CDR3 DNA: TGCGCCAGCAGCTTGTCTTATCTAGCCACGAACACCGGGGAGCTGTTTTTT. Translating it yields CASSLSYLATNTGELFF. Together with reference TRBV5-1 and TRBJ2-2, the CDR3 gives the full variable domain: KAGVTQTPRYLIKTRGQQVTLSCSPISGHRSVSWYQQTPGQGLQFLFEYFSETQRNKGNFPGRFSGRQFSNSRSEMNVSTLELGDSALYLCASSLSYLATNTGELFFGEGSRLTVL.

This chain links TRBV2 with TRBJ1-1, with no clear D. The CDR3 has 14 residues. The V end lost 5 bases, the J end lost 4 bases, and 14 bases lay between the germline ends. Germline V lookup: CDR1 SNHLY, CDR2 FYNNEI. CDR3 region: CASSPAGEVTEAFF. The CDR3 bases are TGTGCCAGCAGTCCGGCGGGCGAGGTCACTGAAGCTTTCTTT.

The rearrangement joins TRBV12-5 to TRBJ1-3; D uncertain. Germline loops: CDR1 LGHNT, CDR2 FRNRAP. Trimming left V 3 bases short and J 0 bases short, with 6 bases between. This CDR3 spans 14 amino acids. CDR3 DNA: TGTGCTAGTGGTTTAGGTAGCTCTGGAAACACCATATATTTT. Translating it yields CASGLGSSGNTIYF.

CDR3 nucleotide sequence: TGTGCCTGGAGTTCGACAGGGGGTACCTACGAGCAGTACTTC. Translation: CAWSSTGGTYEQYF. This chain links TRBV30 with TRBJ2-7; 9 bases match TRBD1. This CDR3 region has 14 residues. The V and J ends lost 2 bases and 2 bases, in that order; junction bases with no gene match: 4. Germline CDR1 is GTSNPN and CDR2 is SVGIG (reference sequence).

The chain employs TRBV7-3 and TRBJ2-7, with a possible D match to TRBD2 (5 bases). Trimming took off 5 bases at V and 5 bases at J, with 19 bases between the two ends. The germline gives CDR1 SGHTA, CDR2 FQGTGA. The CDR3 is 15 residues long. The CDR3 region is CASSANGRNWDEQYF. In DNA form, the CDR3 reads TGTGCCAGCAGCGCAAATGGGAGAAACTGGGACGAGCAGTACTTC.

This clone was seen a single time. The rearrangement joins TRBV4-2 to TRBJ2-7; 7 bases agree with TRBD2. With V trimmed by 1 base and J by 1 base, 7 bases remained unmatched. The germline V gene has CDR1 LGHNA and CDR2 YNFKEQ. The CDR3 has 16 amino acids. The CDR3 loop is CASSQGPTGGSYEQYF. In nucleotides, the CDR3 is TGTGCCAGCAGCCAAGGGCCCACGGGAGGTTCCTACGAGCAGTACTTC.

The CDR3 here is CAISESAKLDETQYF. Written as DNA, the CDR3 is TGTGCCATCAGTGAGTCGGCGAAGCTAGACGAGACCCAGTACTTC. The chain carries TRBV10-3 and TRBJ2-5; D gene unclear. This CDR3 region has 15 residues. CDR1 ENHRY and CDR2 SYGVKD come from the germline V gene. V was pared by 0 bases and J by 5 bases, with 13 bases between.

The chain links TRBV25-1 to TRBJ1-1; 7 bases are shared with TRBD1. Germline trimming cut 8 bases from V and 1 base from J; bases unmatched to any gene: 7. CDR1 is MGHDK, CDR2 SYGVNS, per germline. This CDR3 spans 14 amino acids. This CDR3 is CASQEGGRNTEAFF. CDR3 nucleotide sequence: TGTGCCAGCCAAGAAGGGGGCAGGAACACTGAAGCTTTCTTT.

The chain links TRBV4-2 to TRBJ2-1; D is perhaps TRBD1 or TRBD2 (5 bases each). Trimming removed 8 bases from V and 15 bases from J, with 17 bases in between. The CDR3 has 11 amino acids. Looked up from germline, CDR1 is LGHNA and CDR2 is YNFKEQ. The CDR3 sequence: CASGTTRGRFF. The CDR3, as DNA: TGTGCCAGCGGGACGACCCGCGGTCGGTTCTTC.

The chain combines TRBV19 with TRBJ1-1; TRBD1 aligns across 8 bases. Germline V gene lookup returns CDR1 LNHDA and CDR2 SQIVND (reference sequence). The CDR3 consists of 14 residues. The junction had 7 bases not matched to a gene; V was cut back by 6 bases and J by 4 bases. The CDR3 here is CASSLQGDGTEAFF. In nucleotides, the CDR3 is TGTGCCAGTAGCCTACAGGGGGACGGCACTGAAGCTTTCTTT.

The chain has TRBV19 and TRBJ1-5; D is possibly TRBD1 (6 bases). Trimming left V 6 bases short and J 6 bases short, with 15 bases between. Per germline, CDR1 LNHDA and CDR2 SQIVND (reference sequence). The CDR3 length is 14 residues. The CDR3 DNA sequence: TGTGCCAGTAGCAATACAGGGTCGGGTCAGCCCCAGCATTTT. This translates into CASSNTGSGQPQHF.

The chain couples TRBV7-2 to TRBJ1-5; no firm D call. V was trimmed by 1 base and J by 5 bases, leaving 15 bases between them. CDR1 and CDR2 from the germline V gene are SGHTA and FQGNSA. The CDR3 is made up of 16 amino acids. The CDR3: CASSLGFRRRDQPQHF. The DNA of the CDR3 is TGTGCCAGCAGCTTAGGTTTTAGGAGACGAGATCAGCCCCAGCATTTT.

V usage is TRBV28 and J usage is TRBJ2-3; 12 positions agree with TRBD2. The V segment lost 3 bases and the J segment 5 bases; nucleotides outside the gene matches: 9. CDR3 length: 17 residues. Germline CDR1 is MDHEN and CDR2 is SYDVKM. The CDR3 region is CASSFLAGGPPVDTQYF. CDR3 in DNA: TGTGCCAGCAGTTTCCTAGCGGGAGGGCCTCCTGTAGATACGCAGTATTTT.